In this sample, the clone carrying this TCR beta chain turned up a few times. Antigen unknown. Different DNA sequences within this sample yield the same CDR3. This sample is drawn from a study of shared clonotypes between healthy human individuals. The naive CD8 subset, CD45RO-negative cells positively selected for CCR7, excluded terminally differentiated effector memory CD45RA+ cells. V gave up 3 bases and J gave up 5 bases, with 4 bases separating them. The CDR3 contains 12 residues. Germline CDR1 is MNHEY and CDR2 is SMNVEV (reference sequence). Methods used by the authors: With immunoSEQ giving junction-only sequences and no quality scores, filtering differed. Only in-frame clones appear in the TCRdb table, and some are missing; sequencing was by immunoSEQ multiplex PCR. V and J calls plus clone size are reproduced from that table; the DNA served to infer D and trimming. Of 2 million to 2.5 million clones in the sample, 85% to 95% were seen once.

Study results and limitations: Donors were few, which limited the genetic and exposure-history diversity represented.

V usage is TRBV27 and J usage is TRBJ2-2; D gene unclear. What was sequenced was naive CD8+ T cells from PBMCs. This receptor was taken from a man between 18 and 35 years old in good health. Some clones in this sample may be carry-over from other donors' samples. The CDR3 loop reads CASSFLTGELFF. The DNA of the CDR3 is TGTGCCAGCAGTTTCTTAACCGGGGAGCTGTTTTTT.